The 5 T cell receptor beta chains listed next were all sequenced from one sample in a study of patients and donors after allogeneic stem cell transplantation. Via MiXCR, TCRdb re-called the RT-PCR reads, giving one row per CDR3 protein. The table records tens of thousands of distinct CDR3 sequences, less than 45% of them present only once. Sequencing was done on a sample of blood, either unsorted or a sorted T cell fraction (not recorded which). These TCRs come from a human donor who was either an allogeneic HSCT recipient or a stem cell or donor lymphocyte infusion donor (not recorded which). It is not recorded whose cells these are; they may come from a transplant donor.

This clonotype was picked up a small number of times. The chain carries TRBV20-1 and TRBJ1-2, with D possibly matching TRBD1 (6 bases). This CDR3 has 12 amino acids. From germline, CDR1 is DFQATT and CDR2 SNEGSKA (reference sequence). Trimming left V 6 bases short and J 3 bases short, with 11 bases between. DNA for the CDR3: TGCAGTGCCAGGGGCCTCTACTATGGCTACACCTTC. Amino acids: CSARGLYYGYTF.

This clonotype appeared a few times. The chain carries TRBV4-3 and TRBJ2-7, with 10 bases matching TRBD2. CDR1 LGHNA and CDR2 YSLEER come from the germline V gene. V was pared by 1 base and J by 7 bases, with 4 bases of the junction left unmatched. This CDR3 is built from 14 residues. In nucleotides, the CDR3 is TGCGCCAGCAGCCAAGGTCTAGCGGGAGCTGAGCAGTACTTC. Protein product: CASSQGLAGAEQYF.

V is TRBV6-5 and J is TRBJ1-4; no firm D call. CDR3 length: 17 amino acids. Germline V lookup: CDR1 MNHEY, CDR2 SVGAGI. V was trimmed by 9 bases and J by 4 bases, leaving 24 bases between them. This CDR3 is CARIHGNSCFGNEKLFF. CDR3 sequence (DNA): TGTGCCAGAATCCACGGGAACAGCTGCTTTGGTAATGAAAAACTGTTTTTT.

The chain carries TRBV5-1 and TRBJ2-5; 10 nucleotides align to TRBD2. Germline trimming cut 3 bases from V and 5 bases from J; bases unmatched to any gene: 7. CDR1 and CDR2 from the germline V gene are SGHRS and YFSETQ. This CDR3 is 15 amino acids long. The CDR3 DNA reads TGCGCCAGCAGCTCAATAGCGGGAGGTTTGGAGACCCAGTACTTC. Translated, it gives CASSSIAGGLETQYF.

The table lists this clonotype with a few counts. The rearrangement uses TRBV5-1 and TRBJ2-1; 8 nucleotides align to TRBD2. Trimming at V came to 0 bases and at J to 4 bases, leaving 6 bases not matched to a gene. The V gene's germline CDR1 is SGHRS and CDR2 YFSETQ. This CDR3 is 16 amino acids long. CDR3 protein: CASSLVGLAVYNEQFF. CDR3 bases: TGCGCCAGCAGCTTGGTTGGACTAGCCGTATACAATGAGCAGTTCTTC.